The source of this T cell receptor (beta chain) is a study of shared clonotypes between healthy human individuals (dated by TCRdb to 2018 to 2020). About the study as a whole: Three men and a couple of women, aged 18 to 49 years, made up the cohort. Per donor, leukapheresis produced somewhere between about 0.94 and 9.5 billion PBMCs. Libraries were prepared and TCR repertoires were sequenced by different laboratories using diverse techniques, in order to increase sequencing depth and limit assay-specific biases. To estimate repertoire size and how much clonotypes are shared between individuals, the study performed deep sequencing of blood TCR repertoires from five healthy adults. Per donor, three plates each were used for CD4 naive and CD4 memory, two for CD8 naive, and one for CD8 memory.

For the CD8 naive samples, CD45RO-negative cells were positively selected for CCR7, yielding a CD45RA+CCR7+ population from which TemRA cells were excluded. The donors were healthy, HIV-negative adults who had no recently reported acute infections or vaccinations. All donors were Caucasian adults living in Nashville, Tennessee, USA. Blood was collected by leukapheresis, and PBMCs were isolated by Ficoll-Histopaque density gradient centrifugation and then cryopreserved in liquid nitrogen vapor phase. Analytical flow cytometry was used to check the purity and quantity of every magnetically sorted T cell population. From each sorted fraction, genomic DNA was isolated and quantified by UV absorbance on a Nanodrop 2000c. The CDR3 numbers 14 residues from cysteine through phenylalanine. Of all the DNA, just the CDR3 is kept, 42 bases in frame from base 1. The germline V end is reduced by 3 bases and the J end by 1 base; junction bases left unmatched: 5. The germline V gene provides CDR1 SQVTM and CDR2 ANQGSEA.

Using the deep immunoSEQ assay, TCR CDR3 regions were amplified from genomic DNA by multiplex PCR. Extracted genomic DNA from each cell subset was spread evenly across all wells of several immunoSEQ 96-well plates, with each plate serving as a replicate. For sorted subsets, around 0.2 ug genomic DNA, equal to 30,000 to 35,000 T cell genomes, was loaded into each replicate PCR. The purified libraries were quantified using a Qubit 3.0 fluorometer, sized with a Bioanalyzer 2100, and then quantified again using the KAPA Library Quantification kit. Each immunoSEQ 96-well plate was sequenced on its own single-read 150-cycle Illumina NextSeq 550 flow cell. Concerning the study's data processing: Because only junctional sequences without quality scores were contained in the immunoSEQ output, filtering matching that applied to full-length reads could not be performed. To assign V/J genes and CDR3, sequences were annotated using PyIR, a Python wrapper for IgBLAST v1.9, with IMGT germline references. Any read was removed if the V/J assignment was weak (E-value above 1e-6), the CDR3 was missing, or the read contained stop codons, out-of-frame junctions, or ambiguous translated residues. V3J clonotypes were defined by identical inferred V gene, J gene, and CDR3 amino acid sequence. Percentage overlap between repertoires was calculated by dividing the number of shared unique clonotypes by the size of the smaller repertoire. RTK rarefaction, the Chao1 estimator, and Recon v2.1 estimates of unobserved clonotypes were used to assess repertoire richness. Generation probabilities for all TCRbeta clonotypes obtained by the gDNA method from a handful of donors were computed using OLGA. TCRdb retrieved this table from immuneACCESS and kept in-frame rearrangements only. Not all clones are present; in checked studies, unresolved V genes account for under half, and no reason is known for the remainder. V, J and clone size derive from that table, while D and trimming were established from the DNA sequence. The sample has hundreds of thousands of clones on record, approximately 97% of them singletons. Of the sample, roughly 0.23% is held by the ten largest clones.

The study at large found these results: The genetic and exposure-history diversity represented was limited by the small number of donors. About 5% of naive CD4, around 3.6% of naive CD8, roughly 2.5% of memory CD4, and about 0.4% of memory CD8 clonotypes were shared across a few donors. Sampling was restricted to blood, and TCR repertoires in tissues likely differ from the TCR repertoires found in blood. Naive subsets generally had larger estimated clonotype richness than memory subsets did. Even with the large sequencing depth, rarefaction of the sorted-subset datasets indicated that sequencing was incomplete. Based on pairwise subsampling, the degree of clonotype sharing among donors was expected to be affected by sequencing depth. Compared with non-shared clonotypes, clonotypes shared by all four sorted-subset donors had higher generation probabilities.

Concerning this clone: Its antigen is not yet known. Base-call qualities are not available, and no considerably larger clone is one nucleotide away. The sample has other DNA sequences that encode this CDR3 too.

The origin of this receptor is a man aged 30-40 years in good health. The chain is assembled from TRBV29-1 and TRBJ2-7; TRBD1 agrees with 8 junctional bases. Sequenced sample: naive CD8+ T cells sorted from blood. Interpreted using the paper, the cell subset or site label stands for: CD45RA+CCR7+. The CDR3 amino acid sequence is: CSVEGTGGSYEQYF. The bases are TGCAGCGTTGAGGGGACAGGCGGTTCCTACGAGCAGTACTTC.